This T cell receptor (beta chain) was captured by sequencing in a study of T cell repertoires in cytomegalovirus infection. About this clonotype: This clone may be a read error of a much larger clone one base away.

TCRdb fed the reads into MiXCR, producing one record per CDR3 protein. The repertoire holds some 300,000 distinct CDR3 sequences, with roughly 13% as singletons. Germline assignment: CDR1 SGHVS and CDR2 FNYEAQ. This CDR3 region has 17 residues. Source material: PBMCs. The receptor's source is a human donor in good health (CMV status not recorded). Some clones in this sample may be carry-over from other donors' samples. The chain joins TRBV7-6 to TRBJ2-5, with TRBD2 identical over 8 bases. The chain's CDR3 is CASSLVPPQRGQETQHF. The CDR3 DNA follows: TGTGCCAGCAGCTTAGTACCACCTCAGCGGGGGCAAGAGACCCAGCACTTC.